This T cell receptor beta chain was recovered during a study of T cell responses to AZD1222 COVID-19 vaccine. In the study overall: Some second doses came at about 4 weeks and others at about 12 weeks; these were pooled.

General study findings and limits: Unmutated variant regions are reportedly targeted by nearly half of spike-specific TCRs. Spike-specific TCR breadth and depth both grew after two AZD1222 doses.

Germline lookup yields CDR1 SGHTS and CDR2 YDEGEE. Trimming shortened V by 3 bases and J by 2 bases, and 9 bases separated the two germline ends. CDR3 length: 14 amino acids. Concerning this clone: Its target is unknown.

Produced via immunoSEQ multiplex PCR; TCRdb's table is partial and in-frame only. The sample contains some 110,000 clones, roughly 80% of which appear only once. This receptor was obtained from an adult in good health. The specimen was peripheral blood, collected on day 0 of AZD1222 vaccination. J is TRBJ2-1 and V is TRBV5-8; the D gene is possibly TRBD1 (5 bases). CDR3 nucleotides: TGTGCCAGCAGCTCGCAGGGAACCTACAATGAGCAGTTCTTC. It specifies CASSSQGTYNEQFF.